This entry is about one TCR beta chain. Its target antigen remains unknown. No qualities accompany the bases; no much larger clone lies one base away. The time point label of this sample denotes: week 47, end of study. A 20-mer mutant IDH1 peptide at 300 micrograms in Montanide made up each vaccine dose, which was injected subcutaneously together with topical imiquimod. Eight vaccinations were administered to patients in weeks 1, 3, 5, 7, 11, 15, 19 and 23, corresponding to visits V03 through V10. All donors had newly diagnosed IDH1-mutant astrocytomas of WHO grade 3 or 4 that showed loss of nuclear ATRX. The samples were drawn from NOA16, a multicentre, single-arm, open-label phase I trial in Germany that tested a mutant IDH1 peptide vaccine in humans for the first time. The DNeasy Blood and Tissue Kit was used to extract genomic DNA from EDTA blood for TCRB sequencing. These data originate in a study of a mutant IDH1 vaccine in newly diagnosed glioma (dated by TCRdb to about 2021). For context, the study as a whole: Vaccination was initiated 4-6 weeks after radiotherapy alone, or concurrently with temozolomide cycles in the chemotherapy-containing groups. The roughly 30 treated patients were 62.5% male and roughly 40% female, with a mean age of approximately 38 years. Prior to enrollment, patients had been given standard therapy consisting of radiotherapy alone, temozolomide alone, or radiochemotherapy with temozolomide, with the combination given to most patients. The week-35 safety follow-up took place at visit V12, and the week-47 end of study took place at visit V13. Peripheral blood was drawn at six visits: V03 (baseline), V05, V07, V10, V12 and V13. For exploratory analyses, longitudinal TCRB deep sequencing was carried out in about two dozen treated patients wherever samples were available. Beyond this particular receptor, the publication reports: Immune responses induced by the vaccine were seen in roughly 95% of patients across multiple MHC alleles. It was noted by the authors that analyses of patient blood samples could not be reproduced owing to sample limitations. Availability determined which PBMC samples were chosen for TCRB deep sequencing. Pseudoprogression appeared unrelated to alterations in the top peripheral T cell clonotypes detected by TCRB sequencing.

Library method: the immunoSEQ multiplex PCR assay. Rearranged TCR beta chain sequences were amplified using the hsTCRB Kit according to the manufacturer's protocol. Sequencing of TCRB libraries was carried out on an Illumina MiSeq. In the source study's methods: The proprietary platform of the kit vendor was used for demultiplexing, trimming and gene mapping. TCRdb limited this immuneACCESS table to in-frame rearrangements with V and J called. A share of clones is missing; checked studies link under half to unresolved V genes, and the rest is unexplained. The D gene and trimming were derived from the DNA, and the V and J assignments and clone size from that table. For this sample there are fewer than 85,000 clones; 75% to 85% appear just once. In total, the top ten clones hold around 5.3% of the sample. The CDR3 runs 14 amino acids, cysteine and phenylalanine included. Of the read, only the CDR3 DNA is kept; its 42 bases are in frame from base 1. V is reduced by 6 bases and J by 7 bases, leaving a spacing of 15 bases between them. For CDR1 and CDR2, the germline V gene lists MNHNS and SASEGT.

Sequenced material: PBMCs, taken from a glioma patient whose treatment included an IDH1 peptide vaccine. This receptor was obtained from a man between 40 and 49 years old with glioma. The sequence is built from TRBV6-1 and TRBJ1-4, with TRBD1 perhaps the D gene, on 5 matching bases. This receptor carries the CDR3 CASRLTVSVEKLFF. The bases read TGTGCCAGCAGGCTGACAGTGTCCGTTGAAAAACTGTTTTTT.